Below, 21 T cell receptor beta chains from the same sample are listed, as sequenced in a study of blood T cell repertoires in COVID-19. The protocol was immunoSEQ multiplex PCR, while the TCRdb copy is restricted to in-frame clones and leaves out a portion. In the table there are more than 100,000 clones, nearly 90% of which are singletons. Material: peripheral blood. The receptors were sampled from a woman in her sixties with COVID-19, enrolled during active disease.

CDR3 in amino acids: CASSITSGNEQFF. The DNA for the CDR3 is TGTGCCAGCAGCATTACTAGCGGGAATGAGCAGTTCTTC. This chain joins TRBV7-2 and TRBJ2-1, with 9 bases that match TRBD2. CDR3 length: 13 amino acids. J gave up 7 bases and V 5 bases, and 3 bases lay outside the gene matches. Germline CDR1 is SGHTA and CDR2 is FQGNSA.

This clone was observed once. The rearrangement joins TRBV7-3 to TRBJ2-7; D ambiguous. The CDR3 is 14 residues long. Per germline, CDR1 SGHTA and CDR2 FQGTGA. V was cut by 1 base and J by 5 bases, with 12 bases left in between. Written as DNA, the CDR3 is TGTGCCAGCAGCTTAAGTCCCGGTCCCCACGAGCAGTACTTC. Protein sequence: CASSLSPGPHEQYF.

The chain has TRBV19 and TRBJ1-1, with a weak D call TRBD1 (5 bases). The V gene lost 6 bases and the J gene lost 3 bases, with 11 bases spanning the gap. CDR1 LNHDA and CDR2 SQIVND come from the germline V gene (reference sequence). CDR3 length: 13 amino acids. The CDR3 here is CASSIRQYTEAFF. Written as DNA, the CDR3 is TGTGCCAGTAGCATAAGACAGTACACTGAAGCTTTCTTT.

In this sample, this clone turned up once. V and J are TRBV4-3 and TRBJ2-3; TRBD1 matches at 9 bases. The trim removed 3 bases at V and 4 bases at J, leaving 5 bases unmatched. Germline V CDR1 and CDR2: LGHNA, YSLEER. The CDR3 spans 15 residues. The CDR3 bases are TGCGCCAGCAGCCATTCGGGACAGGGAGCAGATACGCAGTATTTT. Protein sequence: CASSHSGQGADTQYF.

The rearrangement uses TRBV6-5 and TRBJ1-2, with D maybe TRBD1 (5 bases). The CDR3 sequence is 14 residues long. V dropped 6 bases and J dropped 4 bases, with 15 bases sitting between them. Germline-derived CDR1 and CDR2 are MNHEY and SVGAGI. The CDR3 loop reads CASSLRQPTYGYTF. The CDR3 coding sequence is TGTGCCAGCAGCCTTAGACAGCCGACCTATGGCTACACCTTC.

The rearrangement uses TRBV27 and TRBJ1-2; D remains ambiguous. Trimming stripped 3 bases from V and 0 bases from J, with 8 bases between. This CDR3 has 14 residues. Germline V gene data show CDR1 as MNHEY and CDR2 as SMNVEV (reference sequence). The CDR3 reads CASSFGGTNYGYTF. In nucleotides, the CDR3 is TGTGCCAGCAGTTTCGGAGGGACTAACTATGGCTACACCTTC.

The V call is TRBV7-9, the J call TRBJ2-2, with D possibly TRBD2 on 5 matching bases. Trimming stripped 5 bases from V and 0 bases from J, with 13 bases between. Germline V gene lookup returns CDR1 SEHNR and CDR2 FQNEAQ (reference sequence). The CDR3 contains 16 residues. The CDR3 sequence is CASSHSGSSNTGELFF. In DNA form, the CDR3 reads TGTGCCAGCAGCCATAGTGGGAGCTCGAACACCGGGGAGCTGTTTTTT.

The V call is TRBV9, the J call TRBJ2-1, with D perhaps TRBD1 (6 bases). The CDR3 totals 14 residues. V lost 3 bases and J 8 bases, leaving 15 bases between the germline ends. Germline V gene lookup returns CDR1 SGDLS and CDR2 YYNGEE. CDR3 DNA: TGTGCCAGCAGCGCCCCGAACAGGGAACATGAGCAGTTCTTC. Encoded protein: CASSAPNREHEQFF.

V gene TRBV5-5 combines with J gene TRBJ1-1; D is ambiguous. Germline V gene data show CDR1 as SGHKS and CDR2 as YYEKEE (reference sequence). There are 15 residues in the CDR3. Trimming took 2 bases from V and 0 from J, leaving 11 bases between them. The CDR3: CASSLSGVLNTEAFF. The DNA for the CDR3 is TGTGCCAGCAGCTTATCCGGGGTATTGAACACTGAAGCTTTCTTT.

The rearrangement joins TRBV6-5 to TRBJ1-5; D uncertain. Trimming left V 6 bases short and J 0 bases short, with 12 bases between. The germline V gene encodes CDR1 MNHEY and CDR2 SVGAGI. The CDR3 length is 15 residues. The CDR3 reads CASRMAVTSNQPQHF. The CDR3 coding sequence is TGTGCCAGCAGAATGGCCGTAACTAGCAATCAGCCCCAGCATTTT.

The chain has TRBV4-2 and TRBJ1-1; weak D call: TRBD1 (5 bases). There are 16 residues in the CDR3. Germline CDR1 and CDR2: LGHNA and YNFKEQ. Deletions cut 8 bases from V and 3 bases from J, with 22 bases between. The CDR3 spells CASLNAGGTRDTEAFF. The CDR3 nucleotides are TGTGCCAGCTTAAACGCGGGGGGGACTAGGGACACTGAAGCTTTCTTT.

The CDR3: CASSFKPSGSYEQYF. CDR3 nucleotide sequence: TGTGCCAGCAGCTTTAAACCTAGCGGCTCCTACGAGCAGTACTTC. The V gene is TRBV11-2, the J gene TRBJ2-7; 7 nucleotides line up with TRBD2. The CDR3 extends over 15 amino acids. The V gene end was trimmed by 3 bases and the J gene end by 0 bases; junction bases not matched to a gene: 5. Germline CDR1 reads SGHAT; CDR2 reads FQNNGV.

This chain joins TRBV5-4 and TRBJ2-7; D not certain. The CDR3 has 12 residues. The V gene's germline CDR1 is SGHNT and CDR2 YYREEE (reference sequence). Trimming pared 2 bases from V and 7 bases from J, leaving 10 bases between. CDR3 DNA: TGTGCCAGCAGCTTAATTAAAGAGGAGCAGTACTTC. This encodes CASSLIKEEQYF.

The CDR3 sequence: CASSQVGQGRNYGYTF. CDR3 DNA: TGCGCCAGCAGCCAAGTTGGACAGGGTCGGAACTATGGCTACACCTTC. The chain links TRBV4-1 to TRBJ1-2; 8 bases are a match to TRBD1. CDR1 is MGHRA and CDR2 is YSYEKL in the germline V gene. The CDR3 has 16 amino acids. V lost 1 base, J lost 2 bases, and 6 bases stayed unmatched.

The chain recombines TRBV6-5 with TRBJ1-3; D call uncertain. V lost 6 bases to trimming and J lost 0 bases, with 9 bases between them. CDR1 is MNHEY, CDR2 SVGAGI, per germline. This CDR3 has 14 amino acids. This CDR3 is CASRMRLSGNTIYF. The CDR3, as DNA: TGTGCCAGCAGGATGAGACTCTCTGGAAACACCATATATTTT.

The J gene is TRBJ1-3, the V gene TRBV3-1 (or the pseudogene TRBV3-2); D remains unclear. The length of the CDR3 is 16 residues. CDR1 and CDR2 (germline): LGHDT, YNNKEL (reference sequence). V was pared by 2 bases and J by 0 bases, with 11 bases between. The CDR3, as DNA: TGTGCCAGCAGCCAATCCGGGAGTGCCTCTGGAAACACCATATATTTT. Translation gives CASSQSGSASGNTIYF.

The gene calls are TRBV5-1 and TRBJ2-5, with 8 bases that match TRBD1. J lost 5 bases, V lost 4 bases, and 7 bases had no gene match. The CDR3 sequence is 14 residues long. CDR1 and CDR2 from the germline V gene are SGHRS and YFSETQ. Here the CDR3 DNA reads TGCGCCAGCAGCCCGGGACAGGCTGTGGAGACCCAGTACTTC. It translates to CASSPGQAVETQYF.

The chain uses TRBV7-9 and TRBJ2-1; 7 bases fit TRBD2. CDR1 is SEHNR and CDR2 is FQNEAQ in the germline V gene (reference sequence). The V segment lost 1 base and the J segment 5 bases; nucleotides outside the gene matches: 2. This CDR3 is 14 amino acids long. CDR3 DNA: TGTGCCAGCAGCTTAGTTGGGGGGGACAATGAGCAGTTCTTC. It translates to CASSLVGGDNEQFF.

In DNA form, the CDR3 reads TGTGCCAGCAGTTATCCCCTCGGTGAGCAGTTCTTC. Protein: CASSYPLGEQFF. V gene TRBV6-5 combines with J gene TRBJ2-1; D not resolved. The V end was cut by 3 bases, the J end by 9 bases, with 9 bases between. The CDR3 sequence is 12 residues long. Germline assignment: CDR1 MNHEY and CDR2 SVGAGI.

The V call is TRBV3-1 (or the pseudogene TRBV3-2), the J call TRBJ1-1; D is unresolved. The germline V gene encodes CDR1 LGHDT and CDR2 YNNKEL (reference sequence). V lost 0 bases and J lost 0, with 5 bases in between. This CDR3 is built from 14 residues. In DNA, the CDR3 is TGTGCCAGCAGCCAAGATTCCTTGAACACTGAAGCTTTCTTT. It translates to CASSQDSLNTEAFF.

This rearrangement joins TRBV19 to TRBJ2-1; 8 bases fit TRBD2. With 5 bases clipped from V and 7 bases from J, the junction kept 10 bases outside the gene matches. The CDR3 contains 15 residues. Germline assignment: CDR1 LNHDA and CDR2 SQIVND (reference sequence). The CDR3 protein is CASSLPGGAGNEQFF. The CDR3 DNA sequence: TGTGCCAGTAGTCTCCCCGGGGGGGCGGGAAATGAGCAGTTCTTC.